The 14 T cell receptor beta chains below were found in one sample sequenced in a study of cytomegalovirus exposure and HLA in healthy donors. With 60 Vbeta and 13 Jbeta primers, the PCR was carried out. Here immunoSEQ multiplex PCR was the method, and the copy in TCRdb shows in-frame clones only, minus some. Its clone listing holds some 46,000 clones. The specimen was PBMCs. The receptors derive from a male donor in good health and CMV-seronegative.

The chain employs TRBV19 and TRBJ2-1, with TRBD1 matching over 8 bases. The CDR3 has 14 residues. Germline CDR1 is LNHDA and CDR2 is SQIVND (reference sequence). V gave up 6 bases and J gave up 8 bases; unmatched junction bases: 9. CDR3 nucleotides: TGTGCCAGTAGCACAGGGGGTAGTTTTTATGAGCAGTTCTTC. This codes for CASSTGGSFYEQFF.

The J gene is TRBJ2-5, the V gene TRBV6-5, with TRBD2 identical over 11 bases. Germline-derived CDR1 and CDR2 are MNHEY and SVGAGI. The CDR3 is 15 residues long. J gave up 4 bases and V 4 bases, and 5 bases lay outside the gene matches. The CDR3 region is CASSSGLAVRETQYF. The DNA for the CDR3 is TGTGCCAGCAGTTCGGGACTAGCGGTGAGAGAGACCCAGTACTTC.

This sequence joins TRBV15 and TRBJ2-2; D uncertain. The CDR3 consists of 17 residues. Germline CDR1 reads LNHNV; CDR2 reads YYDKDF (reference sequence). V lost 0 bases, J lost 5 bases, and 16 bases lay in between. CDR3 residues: CATSRDRGLQLTGELFF. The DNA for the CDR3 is TGTGCCACCAGCAGAGATCGCGGCCTACAACTAACCGGGGAGCTGTTTTTT.

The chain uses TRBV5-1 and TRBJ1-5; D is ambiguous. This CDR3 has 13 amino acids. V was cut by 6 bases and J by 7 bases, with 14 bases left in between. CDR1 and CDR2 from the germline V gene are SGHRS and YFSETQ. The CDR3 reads CASKRDSGQPQHF. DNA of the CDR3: TGCGCCAGCAAGAGAGACTCGGGACAGCCCCAGCATTTT.

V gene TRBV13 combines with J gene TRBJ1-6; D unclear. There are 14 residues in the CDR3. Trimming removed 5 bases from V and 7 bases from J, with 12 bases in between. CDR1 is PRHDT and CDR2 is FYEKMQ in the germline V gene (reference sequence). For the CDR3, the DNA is TGTGCCAGCAGCCATGGAGAGTTCAATTCACCCCTCCACTTT. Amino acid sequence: CASSHGEFNSPLHF.

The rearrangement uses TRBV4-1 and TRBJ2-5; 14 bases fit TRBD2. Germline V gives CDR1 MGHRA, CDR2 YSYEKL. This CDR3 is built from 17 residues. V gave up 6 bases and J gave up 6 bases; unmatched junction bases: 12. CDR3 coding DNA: TGCGCCAGCAGTCGACTAGCGGGAGGGCCTAAGGAACAGACCCAGTACTTC. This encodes CASSRLAGGPKEQTQYF.

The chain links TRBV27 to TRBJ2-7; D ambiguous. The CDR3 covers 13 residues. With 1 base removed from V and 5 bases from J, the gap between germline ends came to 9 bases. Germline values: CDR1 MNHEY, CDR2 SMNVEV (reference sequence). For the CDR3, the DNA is TGTGCCAGCAGTTTATTAGGAGTCCACGAGCAGTACTTC. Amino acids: CASSLLGVHEQYF.

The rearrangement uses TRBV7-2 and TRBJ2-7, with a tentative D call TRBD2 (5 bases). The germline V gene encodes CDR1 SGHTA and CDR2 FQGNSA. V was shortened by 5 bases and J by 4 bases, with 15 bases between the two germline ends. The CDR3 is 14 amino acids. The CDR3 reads CASSPRVGLYEQYF. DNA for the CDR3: TGTGCCAGCAGCCCGAGGGTAGGCCTTTACGAGCAGTACTTC.

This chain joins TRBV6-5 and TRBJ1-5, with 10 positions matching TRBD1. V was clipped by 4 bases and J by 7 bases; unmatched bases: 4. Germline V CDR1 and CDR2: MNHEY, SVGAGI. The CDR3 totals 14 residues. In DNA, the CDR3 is TGTGCCAGCAGTTTGGGGACAGGGGAGCAGCCCCAGCATTTT. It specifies CASSLGTGEQPQHF.

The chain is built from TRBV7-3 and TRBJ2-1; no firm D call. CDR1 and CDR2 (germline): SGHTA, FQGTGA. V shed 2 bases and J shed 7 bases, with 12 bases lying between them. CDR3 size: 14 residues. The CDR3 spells CASSLSGSGNEQFF. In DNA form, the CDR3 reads TGTGCCAGCAGCTTATCTGGTTCCGGGAATGAGCAGTTCTTC.

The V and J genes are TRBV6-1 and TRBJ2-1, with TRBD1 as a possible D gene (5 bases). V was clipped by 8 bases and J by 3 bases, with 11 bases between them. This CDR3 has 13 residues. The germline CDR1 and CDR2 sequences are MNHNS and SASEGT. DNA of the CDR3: TGTGCCAGCCAATGGGGCCGCTACAATGAGCAGTTCTTC. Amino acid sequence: CASQWGRYNEQFF.

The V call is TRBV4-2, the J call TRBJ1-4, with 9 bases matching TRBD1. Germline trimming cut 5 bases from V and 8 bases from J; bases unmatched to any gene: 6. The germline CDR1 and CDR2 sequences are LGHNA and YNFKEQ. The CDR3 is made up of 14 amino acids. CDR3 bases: TGTGCCAGCAGCTTTACAGGGGGCTGGGAAAAACTGTTTTTT. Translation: CASSFTGGWEKLFF.

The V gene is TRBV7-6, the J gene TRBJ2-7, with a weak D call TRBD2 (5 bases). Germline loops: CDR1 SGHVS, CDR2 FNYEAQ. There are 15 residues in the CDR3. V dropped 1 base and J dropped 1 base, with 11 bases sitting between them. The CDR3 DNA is TGTGCCAGCAGCTTAGACGCCGGGATATCCTACGAGCAGTACTTC. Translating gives CASSLDAGISYEQYF.

The CDR3 sequence is CASSWGLVGTYEQYF. The CDR3 region has the DNA TGTGCCAGTAGTTGGGGACTAGTCGGGACCTACGAGCAGTACTTC. V gene TRBV19 combines with J gene TRBJ2-7, with 8 bases identical to TRBD2. J was trimmed by 2 bases and V by 5 bases; bases with no gene match: 8. CDR1 and CDR2 from the germline V gene are LNHDA and SQIVND (reference sequence). The CDR3 runs to 15 residues.